The 21 T cell receptor beta chains listed next were all sequenced from one sample in a study of T cells in Graves' hyperthyroidism and ophthalmopathy. Researchers amplified the TCR beta CDR3 regions from RNA transcripts. The HTBI primer set served for first-round RT-PCR of the TCR CDR3. MiXCR, applied by TCRdb to the multiplex PCR reads, yields one record per CDR3 protein. The data show hundreds of thousands of distinct CDR3 sequences, with approximately 15% seen just once and more than 8.5% held by the top ten. Sequencing was performed on blood. These receptors originate from a woman aged 18-29 years with Graves' hyperthyroidism.

This clonotype was seen more than once but under ten times. The genes are TRBV28 and TRBJ2-7; D possibly corresponds to TRBD1 (5 bases). The CDR3 has 15 amino acids. Trimming took off 6 bases at V and 7 bases at J, with 22 bases between the two ends. Germline CDR1 MDHEN, CDR2 SYDVKM. The CDR3 loop is CASSRPRLGQWEQYF. CDR3 nucleotides: TGTGCCAGCAGCCGGCCCCGATTGGGGCAATGGGAGCAGTACTTC.

This clonotype was seen ten or more times. The chain carries TRBV11-2 and TRBJ1-1; D is possibly TRBD1 (5 bases). Trimming removed 6 bases from V and 8 bases from J, with 31 bases in between. The germline V gene has CDR1 SGHAT and CDR2 FQNNGV. This CDR3 contains 18 residues. For the CDR3, the DNA is TGTGCCAGCAGGGGAAGTATTCAGCCCAAGGGACTCGGGACCGAAGCTTTCTTT. It yields the protein CASRGSIQPKGLGTEAFF.

This chain joins TRBV4-3 and TRBJ2-5; the D call may be TRBD1 or TRBD2 (5 bases each). V lost 6 bases to trimming and J lost 2 bases, with 16 bases between them. The CDR3 runs 15 residues. Germline V gene lookup returns CDR1 LGHNA and CDR2 YSLEER. The CDR3 here is CASSTGTYEQETQYF. Written as DNA, the CDR3 is TGCGCCAGCAGTACCGGGACGTACGAACAAGAGACCCAGTACTTC.

This clonotype was picked up many times. The chain uses TRBV12-3 or TRBV12-4 and TRBJ2-7; D not certain. V was cut by 6 bases and J by 0 bases, with 15 bases left in between. CDR3 size: 15 residues. The CDR3, as DNA: TGTGCCAGCAGCCGTAGCCCACAAAGCTCCTACGAGCAGTACTTC. It codes for CASSRSPQSSYEQYF.

This clonotype was detected ten times or more. This chain uses TRBV3-1 with TRBJ1-2, with TRBD1 matching 8 bases. The trim removed 7 bases at V and 2 bases at J, leaving 6 bases unmatched. Germline V gene sequence: CDR1 LGHDT, CDR2 YNNKEL (reference sequence). The CDR3 is 14 residues long. The CDR3 reads CASTETGENYGYTF. The CDR3 nucleotides read TGTGCCAGCACCGAGACAGGGGAGAACTATGGCTACACCTTC.

A few counts support this clonotype. The rearrangement joins TRBV20-1 to TRBJ2-6, with 8 bases aligning to TRBD1. V was clipped by 3 bases and J by 0 bases; unmatched bases: 7. CDR3 length: 17 residues. In germline, CDR1 is DFQATT, CDR2 SNEGSKA (reference sequence). The CDR3 is CSARGTGGGSGANVLTF. In DNA form, the CDR3 reads TGCAGTGCTAGGGGAACAGGGGGTGGCTCTGGGGCCAACGTCCTGACTTTC.

This clonotype was counted ten times or more. This sequence joins TRBV6-1 and TRBJ2-2, with 8 bases aligning to TRBD2. The trim removed 5 bases at V and 0 bases at J, leaving 2 bases unmatched. CDR3 length equals 15 residues. The germline V gene has CDR1 MNHNS and CDR2 SASEGT. This CDR3 reads CASSWGLANTGELFF. The CDR3 DNA reads TGTGCCAGCAGTTGGGGACTAGCGAACACCGGGGAGCTGTTTTTT.

This clonotype has a count of ten or more. The chain has TRBV20-1 and TRBJ2-7, with 8 bases aligning to TRBD2. Trimming removed 6 bases from V and 3 bases from J; junction bases left unmatched: 10. Germline V lookup: CDR1 DFQATT, CDR2 SNEGSKA (reference sequence). This CDR3 region has 14 residues. CDR3 in amino acids: CSALMGGGFYEQYF. The CDR3 DNA reads as TGCAGTGCCCTAATGGGCGGGGGGTTCTACGAGCAGTACTTC.

This chain uses TRBV6-1 with TRBJ2-2; unclear D gene. V gave up 10 bases and J gave up 2 bases, with 11 bases separating them. This CDR3 region has 13 residues. Per germline, CDR1 MNHNS and CDR2 SASEGT. The CDR3 sequence is CAIGWENTGELFF. The CDR3, as DNA: TGTGCCATAGGGTGGGAAAACACCGGGGAGCTGTTTTTT.

The sample holds a few counts of this clonotype. The chain is built from TRBV20-1 and TRBJ2-3, with 9 positions matching TRBD2. Germline V gives CDR1 DFQATT, CDR2 SNEGSKA (reference sequence). This CDR3 has 14 residues. V lost 7 bases and J lost 2; bases outside the gene matches: 7. CDR3 amino acids: CSGGVAGDTDTQYF. The DNA of the CDR3 is TGCAGTGGCGGCGTAGCGGGAGACACAGATACGCAGTATTTT.

This sequence joins TRBV14 and TRBJ2-2, with D maybe TRBD2 (5 bases). Germline CDR1 reads SGHDN; CDR2 reads FVKESK. The V end was cut by 5 bases, the J end by 3 bases, with 16 bases between. CDR3 size: 16 residues. CDR3 sequence reads: CASSDTPGLYTGELFF. The CDR3 DNA follows: TGTGCCAGCAGCGATACCCCCGGACTGTACACCGGGGAGCTGTTTTTT.

This clonotype showed up many times. The V gene is TRBV18, the J gene TRBJ2-6; 8 nucleotides agree with TRBD1. Germline CDR1 is KGHSH and CDR2 is LQKENI. CDR3 length: 18 amino acids. V trimming: 3 bases; J trimming: 0 bases; junction bases outside the gene matches: 7. The CDR3 loop is CASSPSGQGFSGANVLTF. For the CDR3, the DNA is TGTGCCAGCTCACCCAGTGGACAGGGATTCTCTGGGGCCAACGTCCTGACTTTC.

This clonotype was found many times. The genes are TRBV6-1 and TRBJ2-1, with 7 bases lining up with TRBD2. Germline V gene data show CDR1 as MNHNS and CDR2 as SASEGT. CDR3 length: 14 amino acids. V lost 6 bases to trimming and J lost 7 bases; unmatched junction nucleotides: 9. CDR3 region: CASRRLAQGNEQFF. As DNA, the CDR3 is TGTGCCAGCAGACGACTAGCCCAGGGTAATGAGCAGTTCTTC.

This clonotype has at least ten counts. This chain joins TRBV5-8 and TRBJ2-2; 7 bases line up with TRBD1. CDR1 and CDR2 from the germline V gene are SGHTS and YDEGEE. This CDR3 has 15 residues. With 2 bases clipped from V and 2 bases from J, the junction kept 3 bases outside the gene matches. The CDR3 nucleotides read TGTGCCAGCAGCTTTGACAGGGTCAACACCGGGGAGCTGTTTTTT. Its translation is CASSFDRVNTGELFF.

The chain has TRBV7-6 and TRBJ2-5; D might be TRBD1 or TRBD2, each matching 5 bases. CDR3 length equals 14 residues. Germline CDR1 and CDR2: SGHVS and FNYEAQ. V was shortened by 8 bases and J by 2 bases, with 15 bases between the two germline ends. The CDR3 loop reads CASPSGAIQETQYF. The CDR3 bases are TGTGCCAGCCCTTCCGGGGCGATTCAAGAGACCCAGTACTTC.

This clonotype was observed at least ten times. The CDR3 loop reads CASSPAGGVGDTQYF. CDR3 coding DNA: TGTGCCAGCAGCCCCGCCGGGGGGGTGGGGGATACGCAGTATTTT. This rearrangement joins TRBV7-8 to TRBJ2-3; TRBD2 matches 8 bases. The CDR3 runs to 15 residues. V shed 5 bases, J shed 6 bases, and the junction held 10 bases outside the gene matches. Germline V gene sequence: CDR1 SGHVS, CDR2 FQNEAQ.

Many counts were recorded for this clonotype. The V and J genes are TRBV30 and TRBJ2-3, with D possibly being TRBD1 (6 bases). CDR3 length: 12 amino acids. Trimming removed 4 bases at V and 5 bases at J, with 10 bases between. From germline, CDR1 is GTSNPN and CDR2 SVGIG (reference sequence). CDR3 bases: TGTGCCTGGACACAGGGCGGAGATACGCAGTATTTT. This encodes CAWTQGGDTQYF.

As regards this clonotype: This likely comes from a read error, as the CDR3 has no conserved phenylalanine or tryptophan at its end. The chain is built from TRBV7-9 and TRBJ1-1; maybe TRBD1 (6 bases). V was shortened by 3 bases and J by 7 bases, with 12 bases between the two germline ends. In germline, CDR1 is SEHNR, CDR2 FQNEAQ (reference sequence). The CDR3 is made up of 13 amino acids. The CDR3 loop reads CASSLVGGYEAFL. Written as DNA, the CDR3 is TGTGCCAGCAGCTTGGTAGGGGGATATGAAGCTTTCCTT.

The genes are TRBV29-1 and TRBJ2-1; 8 bases align to TRBD1. Germline V gene sequence: CDR1 SQVTM, CDR2 ANQGSEA. CDR3 length equals 13 residues. The J segment lost 10 bases and the V segment lost 5 bases, leaving 10 bases of the junction unmatched. The CDR3 DNA reads as TGCAGCGTTAAAGGCCAGGGGGCAGGGGAGCAGTTCTTC. It specifies CSVKGQGAGEQFF.

Here the CDR3 DNA reads TGTGCCAGCAGCGCTCGCCGGGACCTACGCACAGATACGCAGTATTTT. This encodes CASSARRDLRTDTQYF. The chain couples TRBV9 to TRBJ2-3, with D perhaps matching TRBD1 or TRBD2 (5 bases each). The CDR3 runs 16 residues. The V end was cut by 3 bases, the J end by 1 base, with 15 bases between. Germline loops: CDR1 SGDLS, CDR2 YYNGEE.

The V and J genes are TRBV10-3 and TRBJ1-5; D unresolved. The germline gives CDR1 ENHRY, CDR2 SYGVKD. There are 13 residues in the CDR3. The V end was cut by 7 bases, the J end by 4 bases, with 11 bases between. The CDR3 loop reads CAITPGSNQPQHF. For the CDR3, the DNA is TGTGCCATCACCCCGGGATCGAATCAGCCCCAGCATTTT.